The 30 T cell receptor beta chains in this list originate from one sample, sequenced in a study of T cell clonality in common variable immunodeficiency. Assay used: immunoSEQ multiplex PCR; TCRdb lists only in-frame clones, some missing. This sample comprises about 42,000 clones, none seen once only. Sequenced sample: peripheral blood mononuclear cells. All receptors derive from a person between 18 and 75 years old in good health.

This clone was detected a few times. CDR3 DNA (partial): TGCAGTGCTAGAGTCCCGACAGGGGATCAAGAGACC. Encoded protein: CSARVPTGDQET. The CDR3 as a whole reads CSARVPTGDQETQYF. V gene TRBV20-1 combines with J gene TRBJ2-5, with TRBD1 identical over 8 bases. The observed sequence ends 3 residues before the CDR3 terminus, with the missing tail filled in from the germline J gene. The germline V gene has CDR1 DFQATT and CDR2 SNEGSKA (reference sequence). This CDR3 is 15 amino acids long. Trimming cost V 1 base and J 2 bases; bases outside gene matches: 6.

Notes on this clone: The sequence runs out 3 residues before the end of the CDR3; the remainder is reconstructed from the germline J gene. The chain couples TRBV20-1 to TRBJ2-7; 10 bases line up with TRBD1. Trimming cost V 5 bases and J 3 bases; bases outside gene matches: 7. This CDR3 spans 14 amino acids. Germline values: CDR1 DFQATT, CDR2 SNEGSKA (reference sequence). CDR3 DNA (partial): TGCAGTGCTGGCCCGGGACAGGGGATCTACGAG. This encodes CSAGPGQGIYE. The full CDR3 reads CSAGPGQGIYEQYF.

This clone was counted many times. The read halts 3 residues ahead of the CDR3 end, with the missing end drawn from the germline J gene. V usage is TRBV19 and J usage is TRBJ2-5, with 15 bases that match TRBD2. The CDR3 runs to 18 residues. Trimming took 7 bases from V and 5 from J; bases not matched to a gene: 14. The germline gives CDR1 LNHDA, CDR2 SQIVND (reference sequence). The CDR3 here is CASTGLAGGPGSSETQYF. The CDR3 DNA, read in part, is TGTGCCAGTACCGGACTAGCGGGAGGGCCTGGGAGCTCGGAGACC.

This clone appeared a few times. The CDR3 end is not reached by the read, which stops 3 residues before it; the germline J gene fills it in. V and J are TRBV18 and TRBJ1-2; D uncertain. Germline values: CDR1 KGHSH, CDR2 LQKENI. The CDR3 loop spans 13 amino acids. The sequenced part of the CDR3 DNA is TGTGCCAGCGAAGGGCTGGAAATCAATGAC. Encoded protein: CASEGLEIND. The CDR3, in full, reads CASEGLEINDYTF.

At least ten counts were recorded for this clone. The CDR3 goes on 3 residues after the read ends, and that part is filled in from the germline J gene. The V gene is TRBV7-2, the J gene TRBJ1-2, with TRBD1 as a possible D gene (5 bases). CDR1 SGHTA and CDR2 FQGNSA come from the germline V gene. The V and J ends lost 5 bases and 7 bases respectively, with 17 bases between them. This CDR3 is 14 amino acids long. CDR3 DNA (partial): TGTGCCAGCAGCCCCAACAGGATTTACAGTGGC. Residues: CASSPNRIYSG. From start to end, the CDR3 is CASSPNRIYSGYTF.

There are many counts of this clone. The observed sequence ends 3 residues before the CDR3 terminus, with the missing tail filled in from the germline J gene. The J gene is TRBJ2-5, the V gene TRBV7-3, with 8 bases aligning to TRBD1. V shed 0 bases and J 2 bases; nucleotides not matched to a gene: 14. The CDR3 spans 19 residues. Germline-derived CDR1 and CDR2 are SGHTA and FQGTGA. CDR3 DNA (partial): TGTGCCAGCAGCTTAACGGGACAGGTCGGTCGAGTTACACAAGAGACC. It is translated as CASSLTGQVGRVTQET. The CDR3 reads in full as CASSLTGQVGRVTQETQYF.

This clone has a count of ten or more. The CDR3 goes on 3 residues after the read ends, and that part is filled in from the germline J gene. V is TRBV20-1 and J is TRBJ2-1; 10 bases map to TRBD2. Germline trimming cut 3 bases from V and 7 bases from J; bases unmatched to any gene: 12. There are 16 residues in the CDR3. Germline V lookup: CDR1 DFQATT, CDR2 SNEGSKA (reference sequence). The CDR3 here is CSASGASGRYSNEQFF. CDR3 bases read: TGCAGTGCTAGCGGCGCTAGCGGGAGATACAGTAATGAG.

This clone was counted ten times or more. The sequence runs out 3 residues before the end of the CDR3; the remainder is reconstructed from the germline J gene. The chain is built from TRBV9 and TRBJ2-3; 8 nucleotides line up with TRBD2. J lost 4 bases, V lost 0 bases, and 7 bases had no gene match. This CDR3 region has 16 residues. Germline CDR1 is SGDLS and CDR2 is YYNGEE. The sequenced part of the CDR3 DNA is TGTGCCAGCAGCGTAGCCGTTAGCGGGACCTCAGATACG. It encodes CASSVAVSGTSDT. The whole CDR3 sequence is CASSVAVSGTSDTQYF.

In this sample, this clone turned up a few times. The DNA ends 3 residues before the CDR3 does, and the rest of the CDR3 is filled in from the germline J gene. The J gene is TRBJ2-5, the V gene TRBV5-1; a possible D gene is TRBD1 (5 bases). Trimming took 1 base from V and 1 from J, leaving 8 bases between them. This CDR3 contains 14 residues. Germline CDR1 is SGHRS and CDR2 is YFSETQ. The sequenced CDR3 bases are TGCGCCAGCAGCTTGACAGGCGGCCAAGAGACC. Encoded protein: CASSLTGGQET. The CDR3 as a whole reads CASSLTGGQETQYF.

This clone was detected many times. Sequencing ends 3 residues short of the CDR3 end; the germline J gene provides the rest. The chain recombines TRBV2 with TRBJ2-2; weak D call: TRBD2 (6 bases). Germline V lookup: CDR1 SNHLY, CDR2 FYNNEI. The CDR3 is made up of 18 amino acids. Trimming removed 3 bases from V and 5 bases from J, with 22 bases in between. The covered CDR3 bases are TGTGCCAGCAGTGACTGGGCAGGGAGTTTTGGGGGGACCGGGGAG. Its translation: CASSDWAGSFGGTGE. The CDR3 in full is CASSDWAGSFGGTGELFF.

In its sample, this clone was seen many times. With the read ending 3 residues before the CDR3 end, the germline J gene is used to fill in that end. This chain joins TRBV20-1 and TRBJ2-7, with D unclear. The CDR3 is 12 residues long. The V end was cut by 1 base, the J end by 1 base, with 5 bases between. Looked up from germline, CDR1 is DFQATT and CDR2 is SNEGSKA (reference sequence). The part of the CDR3 DNA that was read is TGCAGTGCTAGAGTAAAATCCTACGAG. Encoded protein: CSARVKSYE. The entire CDR3 protein reads CSARVKSYEQYF.

This clone appeared many times. The read terminates 3 residues ahead of where the CDR3 ends, so the germline J gene completes it. The gene calls are TRBV20-1 and TRBJ2-7; a possible D gene is TRBD1 (6 bases). Germline values: CDR1 DFQATT, CDR2 SNEGSKA (reference sequence). V was trimmed by 5 bases and J by 5 bases, leaving 22 bases between them. The CDR3 consists of 15 residues. The CDR3 loop is CSAGSFQGKGDEQYF. The CDR3 DNA, read in part, is TGCAGTGCTGGGTCCTTCCAGGGGAAGGGGGACGAG.

This clone was observed a few times. The read terminates 3 residues before the CDR3 end, so the remaining end is supplied by the germline J gene. The chain joins TRBV20-1 to TRBJ1-5; 8 nucleotides match TRBD1. The CDR3 extends over 15 amino acids. V shed 5 bases and J 9 bases; nucleotides not matched to a gene: 15. CDR1 and CDR2 (germline): DFQATT, SNEGSKA (reference sequence). CDR3 amino acids: CSAQPGTGGVGPQHF. Partial CDR3 DNA: TGCAGTGCTCAACCCGGGACAGGCGGAGTAGGGCCC.

This clone has at least ten counts. The read falls 3 residues short of the CDR3 end, and the missing part is taken from the germline J gene. This sequence joins TRBV4-2 and TRBJ2-3; 13 bases map to TRBD2. Germline V CDR1 and CDR2: LGHNA, YNFKEQ. This CDR3 has 18 residues. V shed 3 bases, J shed 2 bases, and the junction held 8 bases outside the gene matches. The DNA read from the CDR3 is TGTGCCAGCAGCCAGCCGGGACTAGCGGGGACAGACACAGATACG. This encodes CASSQPGLAGTDTDT. The full CDR3 protein is CASSQPGLAGTDTDTQYF.

This clone was observed many times. Sequencing ends 3 residues short of the CDR3 end; the germline J gene provides the rest. This sequence joins TRBV20-1 and TRBJ2-2; 7 bases agree with TRBD1. The CDR3 extends over 16 amino acids. Germline assignment: CDR1 DFQATT and CDR2 SNEGSKA (reference sequence). With 2 bases clipped from V and 5 bases from J, the junction kept 11 bases outside the gene matches. The CDR3 region is CSARPNRGDGTGELFF. Incomplete CDR3 DNA: TGCAGTGCTAGACCCAACAGGGGCGACGGGACCGGGGAG.

This clone was recorded many times. The read ends 3 residues shy of where the CDR3 ends; the end is completed using the germline J gene. This chain joins TRBV20-1 and TRBJ2-1; 7 nucleotides match TRBD1. The CDR3 length is 20 residues. The V segment lost 2 bases and the J segment 6 bases; nucleotides outside the gene matches: 25. Germline CDR1 and CDR2: DFQATT and SNEGSKA (reference sequence). This CDR3 is CSARRPDRVEARILGNEQFF. The CDR3 bases that were read are TGCAGTGCTAGACGTCCCGACAGGGTTGAAGCAAGGATTTTGGGCAATGAG.

By frequency in the sample, this clone is medium-sized (0.01 to 0.1%). CDR3 bases read: TGCGCCAGCAGCTTGGTTAAGTCTAGCGGGAGGGATACG. This encodes CASSLVKSSGRDT. The whole CDR3 protein is CASSLVKSSGRDTQYF. The chain joins TRBV5-1 to TRBJ2-3; 11 bases fit TRBD2. The DNA ends 3 residues before the CDR3 does, and the rest of the CDR3 is filled in from the germline J gene. CDR1 and CDR2 (germline): SGHRS, YFSETQ. This CDR3 comprises 16 residues. Trimming took 0 bases from V and 6 from J; bases not matched to a gene: 6. The whole variable domain, filled in from reference TRBV5-1 and TRBJ2-3, reads KAGVTQTPRYLIKTRGQQVTLSCSPISGHRSVSWYQQTPGQGLQFLFEYFSETQRNKGNFPGRFSGRQFSNSRSEMNVSTLELGDSALYLCASSLVKSSGRDTQYFGPGTRLTVL.

This clone appeared many times. The read gets to within 3 residues of the CDR3 end, and the germline J gene fills in the rest. The gene calls are TRBV29-1 and TRBJ1-2, with 10 bases that match TRBD1. J lost 2 bases, V lost 7 bases, and 13 bases had no gene match. The CDR3 sequence is 16 residues long. Germline CDR1 and CDR2: SQVTM and ANQGSEA. CDR3 DNA, as far as it was read: TGCAGCGCGACGACAGGGGGCGGGTGGGCCAACTATGGC. Its protein is CSATTGGGWANYG. From start to end, the CDR3 is CSATTGGGWANYGYTF. The full variable domain, its missing parts supplied by reference TRBV29-1 and TRBJ1-2, is SAVISQKPSRDICQRGTSLTIQCQVDSQVTMMFWYRQQPGQSLTLIATANQGSEATYESGFVIDKFPISRPNLTFSTLTVSNMSPEDSSIYLCSATTGGGWANYGYTFGSGTRLTVV.

This clone occurred many times. With the read ending 3 residues before the CDR3 end, the germline J gene is used to fill in that end. This chain connects TRBV6-2 or TRBV6-3 to TRBJ2-5; possibly TRBD2 for D (6 bases). Trimming removed 5 bases from V and 4 bases from J, with 17 bases in between. CDR1 MNHEY and CDR2 SVGEGT come from the germline V gene. CDR3 length equals 15 residues. The CDR3 bases that were read are TGTGCCAGCAGTACTCCCAGTTCCGGGGGAGAGACC. Its translation is CASSTPSSGGET. The CDR3 as a whole reads CASSTPSSGGETQYF.

This clone was detected ten times or more. The sequenced fragment ends 3 residues before the CDR3 boundary, so the rest is inferred from the germline J gene. The rearrangement uses TRBV19 and TRBJ1-1; D remains unclear. This CDR3 comprises 14 residues. V was pared by 2 bases and J by 4 bases, with 11 bases between. Looked up from germline, CDR1 is LNHDA and CDR2 is SQIVND (reference sequence). The CDR3 spells CASSILRTGTEAFF. The sequenced part of the CDR3 DNA is TGTGCCAGTAGTATACTGAGAACGGGCACTGAA.

At least ten counts were recorded for this clone. The missing CDR3 end, 3 residues past where the read stops, is filled in from the germline J gene. This chain joins TRBV12-3 or TRBV12-4 and TRBJ2-5; 9 nucleotides match TRBD2. With 11 bases clipped from V and 5 bases from J, the junction kept 9 bases outside the gene matches. The CDR3 runs 13 residues. The covered CDR3 bases are TGTGCCTCGGGTCTAGCGGGAATCGAGACC. This sequence encodes CASGLAGIET. The complete CDR3 protein is CASGLAGIETQYF.

This clone was picked up a small number of times. A far larger clone is off by one base, so a read error is likely. The CDR3 goes on 3 residues after the read ends, and that part is filled in from the germline J gene. Other DNA sequences in the sample encode the same CDR3. The gene calls are TRBV6-2 or TRBV6-3 and TRBJ2-5; D not resolved. The germline gives CDR1 MNHEY, CDR2 SVGEGT. The V end was cut by 6 bases, the J end by 5 bases, with 10 bases between. The CDR3 has 12 residues. Incomplete CDR3 DNA: TGTGCCAGCAGACGAGGCCAGGAGACC. Encoded protein: CASRRGQET. The full CDR3 is CASRRGQETQYF.

The table lists this clone with many counts. The read terminates 3 residues before the CDR3 end, so the remaining end is supplied by the germline J gene. The chain combines TRBV7-8 with TRBJ1-4; 8 bases fit TRBD1. The V segment lost 3 bases and the J segment 8 bases; nucleotides outside the gene matches: 5. Per the germline V gene, CDR1 is SGHVS and CDR2 is FQNEAQ. This CDR3 contains 14 residues. CDR3 DNA, as far as it was read: TGTGCCAGCAGCTTGATAGGACAGGGAGAAAAA. This sequence encodes CASSLIGQGEK. The whole CDR3 is CASSLIGQGEKLFF.

This clone appeared many times. The CDR3 goes on 3 residues after the read ends, and that part is filled in from the germline J gene. The J gene is TRBJ1-4, the V gene TRBV18; D remains unclear. The V and J ends lost 4 bases and 0 bases respectively, with 12 bases between them. This CDR3 has 16 residues. Germline V CDR1 and CDR2: KGHSH, LQKENI. The CDR3 loop is CASSLSQMATNEKLFF. The part of the CDR3 DNA that was read is TGTGCCAGCTCACTCTCACAGATGGCAACTAATGAAAAA.

Ten or more counts support this clone. The read is 3 residues too short to cover the CDR3 end, so that end is filled in from the germline J gene. The chain has TRBV28 and TRBJ2-7; D uncertain. The CDR3 sequence is 10 residues long. Trimming removed 5 bases at V and 5 bases at J, with 4 bases between. Germline values: CDR1 MDHEN, CDR2 SYDVKM. The CDR3: CASSINEQYF. Incomplete CDR3 DNA: TGTGCCAGCAGTATAAACGAG.

In its sample, this clone was seen many times. The CDR3 is cut off 3 residues early in the read; its end comes from the germline J gene. The chain combines TRBV20-1 with TRBJ1-6; no clear D. This CDR3 is built from 16 residues. Trimming removed 0 bases from V and 7 bases from J, with 16 bases in between. Germline-derived CDR1 and CDR2 are DFQATT and SNEGSKA (reference sequence). Incomplete CDR3 DNA: TGCAGTGCTAGAGATCTGGAAAGGGTATCGAATTCACCC. Amino acid sequence: CSARDLERVSNSP. In full, the CDR3 reads CSARDLERVSNSPLHF.

This clone was observed many times. Sequencing ends 3 residues short of the CDR3 end; the germline J gene provides the rest. The genes are TRBV5-4 and TRBJ2-3; D could derive from TRBD1 or TRBD2 (5 bases each). The CDR3 loop spans 15 amino acids. Germline CDR1 and CDR2: SGHNT and YYREEE (reference sequence). Trimming shortened V by 0 bases and J by 3 bases, and 11 bases separated the two germline ends. Partial CDR3 DNA: TGTGCCAGCAGCTTGGATGTCAGGGAGACAGATACG. Amino acids: CASSLDVRETDT. The entire CDR3 is CASSLDVRETDTQYF.

This clone was found many times. From the germline J gene comes the end of the CDR3, since the read stops 3 residues before it. The rearrangement uses TRBV7-2 and TRBJ2-3; D possibly corresponds to TRBD1 (5 bases). This CDR3 has 13 amino acids. V was shortened by 5 bases and J by 3 bases, with 9 bases between the two germline ends. The germline V gene has CDR1 SGHTA and CDR2 FQGNSA. The CDR3 here is CASSPAGTDTQYF. The CDR3 bases that were read are TGTGCCAGCAGCCCCGCAGGGACAGATACG.

This clone was observed at least ten times. Incomplete CDR3 DNA: TGTGCCAGCAGCCCCGGGGGGGGGCTTGAGACC. It translates to CASSPGGGLET. The CDR3, in full, reads CASSPGGGLETQYF. The genes are TRBV7-2 and TRBJ2-5; 8 bases align to TRBD2. The sequence runs out 3 residues before the end of the CDR3; the remainder is reconstructed from the germline J gene. Germline CDR1 and CDR2: SGHTA and FQGNSA. The CDR3 is 14 residues long. J gave up 5 bases and V 5 bases, and 7 bases lay outside the gene matches.

There are many counts of this clone. From the germline J gene comes the end of the CDR3, since the read stops 3 residues before it. The V call is TRBV28, the J call TRBJ1-6, with a tentative D call TRBD1 (6 bases). The length of the CDR3 is 13 residues. Between the trimmed V and J ends, which lost 10 bases and 7 bases, there was a span of 14 bases. Germline lookup yields CDR1 MDHEN and CDR2 SYDVKM. Partial CDR3 DNA: TGTGCCACTTCAGGGGAGAGAAATTCACCC. Its protein product is CATSGERNSP. The whole CDR3 protein reads CATSGERNSPLHF.